These 16 T cell receptor beta chains were sequenced from one sample in a study of T cells in tuberculosis. The assay was immunoSEQ multiplex PCR, and TCRdb's table has in-frame clones only and misses some. This table has 35,000 to 55,000 clones, roughly 94% appearing once. Sequenced: PBMCs. These receptors all come from a donor between 10 and 29 years old with latent tuberculosis or without tuberculosis infection. Some clones in this sample may be carry-over from other donors' samples.

The chain joins TRBV4-1 to TRBJ2-7, with 7 positions matching TRBD2. Germline V gives CDR1 MGHRA, CDR2 YSYEKL. Trimming cost V 0 bases and J 0 bases; bases outside gene matches: 8. This CDR3 contains 17 residues. The CDR3 nucleotides are TGCGCCAGCAGCCAAGAAGTAACCCTAGCGGACTCCTACGAGCAGTACTTC. This codes for CASSQEVTLADSYEQYF.

This clone was counted only a few times. The V call is TRBV25-1, the J call TRBJ2-5, with D tentatively TRBD2 (6 bases). CDR3 length: 16 amino acids. Trimming left V 8 bases short and J 1 base short, with 20 bases between. Germline values: CDR1 MGHDK, CDR2 SYGVNS. This CDR3 reads CASGIGGASVQETQYF. For the CDR3, the DNA is TGTGCCAGCGGAATAGGAGGGGCTAGCGTCCAAGAGACCCAGTACTTC. The full variable domain, in which reference TRBV25-1 and TRBJ2-5 provide the parts outside the CDR3, is EADIYQTPRYLVIGTGKKITLECSQTMGHDKMYWYQQDPGMELHLIHYSYGVNSTEKGDLSSESTVSRIRTEHFPLTLESARPSHTSQYLCASGIGGASVQETQYFGPGTRLLVL.

V and J are TRBV6-6 and TRBJ2-2; 7 positions match TRBD1. CDR1 and CDR2 from the germline V gene are MNHNY and SVGAGI (reference sequence). This CDR3 is 16 amino acids long. With 4 bases clipped from V and 3 bases from J, the junction kept 8 bases outside the gene matches. The CDR3 DNA reads TGTGCCAGCAGTTTTTTAGGGACAGCTGACACCGGGGAGCTGTTTTTT. It codes for CASSFLGTADTGELFF.

The chain links TRBV7-2 to TRBJ1-5; perhaps TRBD1 as D (5 bases). Germline assignment: CDR1 SGHTA and CDR2 FQGNSA. The V end was cut by 5 bases, the J end by 1 base, with 9 bases between. The CDR3 spans 14 residues. CDR3 coding DNA: TGTGCCAGCAGCGTCGACAGCAGCAATCAGCCCCAGCATTTT. Protein product: CASSVDSSNQPQHF.

The V gene is TRBV6-6, the J gene TRBJ1-2; 7 bases line up with TRBD1. CDR3 length equals 15 residues. Germline loops: CDR1 MNHNY, CDR2 SVGAGI (reference sequence). V was clipped by 6 bases and J by 2 bases; unmatched bases: 9. CDR3 sequence (DNA): TGTGCCAGCAGACCCTCGGGACAGTGGAACTATGGCTACACCTTC. Translation gives CASRPSGQWNYGYTF.

CDR3 amino acids: CASSAGLSPYEQYF. The CDR3 nucleotides are TGTGCCAGCAGTGCAGGGTTAAGTCCCTACGAGCAGTACTTC. The genes are TRBV2 and TRBJ2-7, with D maybe TRBD1 (5 bases). The CDR3 extends over 14 amino acids. V was cut by 4 bases and J by 2 bases, with 12 bases left in between. Germline-derived CDR1 and CDR2 are SNHLY and FYNNEI.

The rearrangement uses TRBV6-1 and TRBJ2-1; D is uncertain. Germline CDR1 reads MNHNS; CDR2 reads SASEGT. The germline V and J ends were trimmed by 2 bases and 0 bases, with 8 bases remaining between them. The CDR3 has 15 amino acids. CDR3 protein: CASSESTISYNEQFF. The CDR3 DNA follows: TGTGCCAGCAGTGAATCTACTATCTCCTACAATGAGCAGTTCTTC.

This chain joins TRBV7-9 and TRBJ2-7; 13 positions agree with TRBD2. Germline V gives CDR1 SEHNR, CDR2 FQNEAQ (reference sequence). V lost 5 bases to trimming and J lost 5 bases; unmatched junction nucleotides: 9. This CDR3 has 16 amino acids. CDR3 region: CASSTGTSGNLDEQYF. CDR3 in DNA: TGTGCCAGCAGCACCGGGACTAGCGGGAACCTAGACGAGCAGTACTTC.

This chain links TRBV18 with TRBJ2-7; TRBD1 matches at 10 bases. V was clipped by 3 bases and J by 2 bases; unmatched bases: 7. The germline CDR1 and CDR2 sequences are KGHSH and LQKENI. The CDR3 runs to 16 residues. CDR3 loop: CASSPLTGGITYEQYF. The CDR3 DNA follows: TGTGCCAGCTCACCTTTGACAGGGGGCATTACCTACGAGCAGTACTTC.

The V call is TRBV19, the J call TRBJ1-1; D possibly corresponds to TRBD1 (6 bases). V lost 1 base, J lost 5 bases, and 20 bases lay in between. Germline CDR1 and CDR2: LNHDA and SQIVND (reference sequence). The CDR3 is 17 residues long. The CDR3 nucleotides read TGTGCCAGTAGTATAGCCGGGTCCCAGGGGATTTTTACTGAAGCTTTCTTT. Translating gives CASSIAGSQGIFTEAFF.

The V call is TRBV7-8, the J call TRBJ1-5, with 8 nucleotides matching TRBD1. CDR3 length equals 15 residues. J was trimmed by 0 bases and V by 6 bases; bases with no gene match: 4. Germline loops: CDR1 SGHVS, CDR2 FQNEAQ. CDR3 in amino acids: CASRLDRVSNQPQHF. CDR3 DNA: TGTGCCAGCAGGCTGGACAGGGTTAGCAATCAGCCCCAGCATTTT.

The V and J genes are TRBV14 and TRBJ1-1, with TRBD1 matching over 9 bases. V lost 4 bases, J lost 0 bases, and 18 bases stayed unmatched. From germline, CDR1 is SGHDN and CDR2 FVKESK. The CDR3 extends over 20 amino acids. CDR3 bases: TGTGCCAGCAGCCGCGGGACAGGGTGGATAACTCGGCCCATGAACACTGAAGCTTTCTTT. Protein: CASSRGTGWITRPMNTEAFF.

The rearrangement links TRBV28 to TRBJ1-5; 8 nucleotides match TRBD1. The CDR3 loop spans 15 amino acids. Germline V gives CDR1 MDHEN, CDR2 SYDVKM. With V trimmed by 5 bases and J by 7 bases, 10 bases remained unmatched. The CDR3 here is CASSGLGTGGQPQHF. The CDR3 nucleotides are TGTGCCAGCAGTGGACTCGGGACAGGAGGGCAGCCCCAGCATTTT.

This chain uses TRBV15 with TRBJ2-3; the match to TRBD2 covers 7 bases. V dropped 1 base and J dropped 5; count of bases not matched to a gene: 9. The germline CDR1 and CDR2 sequences are LNHNV and YYDKDF (reference sequence). The CDR3 is made up of 16 amino acids. CDR3 sequence reads: CATSRASGGIGDTQYF. CDR3 sequence (DNA): TGTGCCACCAGCAGAGCTTCGGGGGGAATTGGAGATACGCAGTATTTT.

The CDR3 loop reads CASRPLNTEAFF. In DNA form, the CDR3 reads TGTGCCAGCAGGCCACTCAACACTGAAGCTTTCTTT. The chain joins TRBV28 to TRBJ1-1; D gene unclear. The CDR3 covers 12 residues. The V gene's germline CDR1 is MDHEN and CDR2 SYDVKM. V dropped 6 bases and J dropped 2 bases, with 7 bases sitting between them. Drawing the rest from reference TRBV28 and TRBJ1-1, the complete variable domain is DVKVTQSSRYLVKRTGEKVFLECVQDMDHENMFWYRQDPGLGLRLIYFSYDVKMKEKGDIPEGYSVSREKKERFSLILESASTNQTSMYLCASRPLNTEAFFGQGTRLTVV.

V and J are TRBV5-6 and TRBJ2-3; TRBD1 agrees at 8 bases. After removal of 4 bases from V and 6 bases from J, the junction contained 10 bases not matched to a gene. Looked up from germline, CDR1 is SGHDT and CDR2 is YYEEEE. CDR3 length: 15 residues. The CDR3 DNA is TGTGCCAGCAGCCCCCGGGACAGGATTGCCGATACGCAGTATTTT. Translation: CASSPRDRIADTQYF. Looking up the rest from reference TRBV5-6 and TRBJ2-3 gives the full variable domain: DAGVTQSPTHLIKTRGQQVTLRCSPKSGHDTVSWYQQALGQGPQFIFQYYEEEERQRGNFPDRFSGHQFPNYSSELNVNALLLGDSALYLCASSPRDRIADTQYFGPGTRLTVL.